The next 25 T cell receptor beta chains were all read from a single sample in a study of T cell changes during pregnancy in multiple sclerosis. Repertoires were generated with immunoSEQ multiplex PCR, while TCRdb's copy carries only in-frame clones and drops some. The sample carries around 55,000 clones, 93% recorded once. The source was CD8+ T cells from peripheral blood mononuclear cells, collected in the second trimester of pregnancy. The receptors were sampled from a female donor with multiple sclerosis, enrolled in a pregnancy study.

V gene TRBV4-3 combines with J gene TRBJ2-7, with 8 bases aligning to TRBD1. CDR1 and CDR2 (germline): LGHNA, YSLEER. This CDR3 is 14 amino acids long. J gave up 2 bases and V 0 bases, and 0 bases lay outside the gene matches. CDR3 coding DNA: TGCGCCAGCAGCCAAGAGACAGGGGCCTACGAGCAGTACTTC. This encodes CASSQETGAYEQYF.

The chain joins TRBV27 to TRBJ2-7; TRBD2 matches at 11 bases. Per the germline V gene, CDR1 is MNHEY and CDR2 is SMNVEV (reference sequence). The CDR3 covers 15 residues. With V trimmed by 2 bases and J by 3 bases, 3 bases remained unmatched. Here the CDR3 DNA reads TGTGCCAGCAGTTTAGCCGGGACTAGCGGCTACGAGCAGTACTTC. Residues: CASSLAGTSGYEQYF.

This sequence joins TRBV6-6 and TRBJ1-1, with D possibly TRBD1 on 5 matching bases. The V and J ends lost 7 bases and 1 base respectively, with 13 bases between them. This CDR3 has 14 residues. Germline V gives CDR1 MNHNY, CDR2 SVGAGI (reference sequence). In DNA, the CDR3 is TGTGCCAGCACCGGCGGGGGGGAGAACACTGAAGCTTTCTTT. As protein: CASTGGGENTEAFF.

The chain is built from TRBV7-9 and TRBJ2-5; the D gene is possibly TRBD2 (6 bases). Germline values: CDR1 SEHNR, CDR2 FQNEAQ (reference sequence). CDR3 size: 15 residues. V was pared by 2 bases and J by 2 bases, with 12 bases between. DNA of the CDR3: TGTGCCAGCAGCTTAATTTGGGCGGGGCAAGAGACCCAGTACTTC. Translated: CASSLIWAGQETQYF.

V and J are TRBV28 and TRBJ1-5; possible D gene TRBD1, 6 bases. The germline V gene has CDR1 MDHEN and CDR2 SYDVKM. Trimming took off 4 bases at V and 2 bases at J, with 12 bases between the two ends. The CDR3 runs 15 residues. The chain's CDR3 is CASSSTGQRNQPQHF. CDR3 sequence (DNA): TGTGCCAGCAGTTCCACTGGACAGCGCAATCAGCCCCAGCATTTT.

The V call is TRBV6-4, the J call TRBJ2-1; D is uncertain. The CDR3 has 13 residues. CDR1 is MRHNA, CDR2 SNTAGT, per germline. Trimming took off 2 bases at V and 4 bases at J, with 6 bases between the two ends. The CDR3 sequence: CASSDENYNEQFF. The CDR3 DNA reads as TGTGCCAGCAGTGACGAGAATTACAATGAGCAGTTCTTC.

The V call is TRBV2, the J call TRBJ2-7; TRBD1 might be the D (5 bases). Trimming took 2 bases from V and 5 from J, leaving 10 bases between them. CDR3 length equals 13 residues. CDR1 is SNHLY and CDR2 is FYNNEI in the germline V gene. This CDR3 is CASSEWAGNEQYF. The CDR3 DNA follows: TGTGCCAGCAGTGAATGGGCAGGGAACGAGCAGTACTTC.

The chain carries TRBV18 and TRBJ1-2; TRBD1 is a possible D gene (6 bases). Germline assignment: CDR1 KGHSH and CDR2 LQKENI. Trimming took off 3 bases at V and 0 bases at J, with 8 bases between the two ends. The CDR3 extends over 14 amino acids. DNA of the CDR3: TGTGCCAGCTCACCGGCAGGGGCTAACTATGGCTACACCTTC. Translating gives CASSPAGANYGYTF. Variable domain in full (rest from reference TRBV18 and TRBJ1-2): NAGVMQNPRHLVRRRGQEARLRCSPMKGHSHVYWYRQLPEEGLKFMVYLQKENIIDESGMPKERFSAEFPKEGPSILRIQQVVRGDSAAYFCASSPAGANYGYTFGSGTRLTVV.

The chain uses TRBV19 and TRBJ1-1; 9 bases map to TRBD1. The V and J ends lost 5 bases and 2 bases, in that order; junction bases with no gene match: 12. CDR1 and CDR2 from the germline V gene are LNHDA and SQIVND (reference sequence). This CDR3 region has 17 residues. The CDR3 sequence is CASSPLQGANFNTEAFF. CDR3 bases: TGTGCCAGTAGTCCTCTACAGGGGGCGAATTTCAACACTGAAGCTTTCTTT.

J is TRBJ2-7 and V is TRBV6-6, with TRBD1 identical over 8 bases. After removal of 0 bases from V and 0 bases from J, the junction contained 1 base not matched to a gene. Germline lookup yields CDR1 MNHNY and CDR2 SVGAGI (reference sequence). CDR3 size: 15 residues. The CDR3 DNA follows: TGTGCCAGCAGTTACTCGGGACAGGACTCCTACGAGCAGTACTTC. It codes for CASSYSGQDSYEQYF.

The rearrangement links TRBV29-1 to TRBJ2-1; D is unresolved. Germline values: CDR1 SQVTM, CDR2 ANQGSEA. This CDR3 spans 13 amino acids. The germline V and J ends were trimmed by 6 bases and 2 bases, with 11 bases remaining between them. CDR3 amino acids: CSVATTTYNEQFF. CDR3 nucleotide sequence: TGCAGCGTGGCCACTACTACCTACAATGAGCAGTTCTTC.

This clone was found once. The chain links TRBV25-1 to TRBJ2-1; 9 bases match TRBD1. This CDR3 has 15 residues. V trimming: 4 bases; J trimming: 7 bases; junction bases outside the gene matches: 8. Germline V gene sequence: CDR1 MGHDK, CDR2 SYGVNS. CDR3 residues: CASSAVGQGRNEQFF. The DNA for the CDR3 is TGTGCCAGCAGTGCCGTGGGACAGGGTCGTAATGAGCAGTTCTTC.

The chain recombines TRBV5-4 with TRBJ2-5, with D possibly matching TRBD1 (5 bases). This CDR3 has 16 amino acids. The germline gives CDR1 SGHNT, CDR2 YYREEE (reference sequence). Trimming shortened V by 4 bases and J by 0 bases, and 16 bases separated the two germline ends. CDR3 region: CASSPIWGSHQETQYF. The CDR3 DNA is TGTGCCAGCAGCCCCATCTGGGGCAGCCACCAAGAGACCCAGTACTTC.

This clone has more than one count but fewer than ten. The junction departs from germline at one end; a sequencing error may be responsible. The genes are TRBV27 and TRBJ2-1; weak D call: TRBD2 (6 bases). The germline V gene encodes CDR1 MNHEY and CDR2 SMNVEV (reference sequence). The CDR3 loop spans 14 amino acids. CDR3 region: CASSLSGSGNEQFF. As DNA, the CDR3 is TGTGCCAGCAGTCTATCCGGGAGTGGCAATGAGCAGTTCTTC.

The rearrangement links TRBV10-3 to TRBJ1-1; D perhaps matches TRBD1 (5 bases). CDR3 size: 11 residues. The V gene lost 4 bases and the J gene lost 8 bases, with 8 bases spanning the gap. Germline V gene lookup returns CDR1 ENHRY and CDR2 SYGVKD. The CDR3 here is CAISGDWEAFF. The DNA of the CDR3 is TGTGCCATCAGTGGGGACTGGGAAGCTTTCTTT.

Turning to this clone: The conserved final phenylalanine or tryptophan is absent from the CDR3, which likely points to a read error. The DNA is omitted, as the CDR3 cannot be located on it reliably, and the CDR3 follows TCRdb's listing. This chain uses TRBV14 with TRBJ1-2; TRBD1, the D gene given by the table, was not confirmed from the DNA. The CDR3 has 8 amino acids, counting both end residues. Germline V lookup: CDR1 SGHDN, CDR2 FVKESK. The CDR3 loop is CASSLQGS.

The J gene is TRBJ2-1, the V gene TRBV6-1, with 7 nucleotides matching TRBD2. Germline CDR1 is MNHNS and CDR2 is SASEGT. This CDR3 is built from 16 residues. V lost 2 bases to trimming and J lost 0 bases; unmatched junction nucleotides: 4. The CDR3 nucleotides read TGTGCCAGCAGTGAATGGGAGGGGAGCTCCTACAATGAGCAGTTCTTC. Translating it yields CASSEWEGSSYNEQFF.

V and J are TRBV7-3 and TRBJ2-7, with 9 bases identical to TRBD2. V was clipped by 5 bases and J by 0 bases; unmatched bases: 5. In germline, CDR1 is SGHTA, CDR2 FQGTGA. The CDR3 has 15 residues. CDR3 region: CASSLSGGSSYEQYF. Here the CDR3 DNA reads TGTGCCAGCAGCCTAAGCGGGGGGAGCTCCTACGAGCAGTACTTC.

This chain joins TRBV9 and TRBJ2-7; D gene ambiguous. Trimming took off 4 bases at V and 3 bases at J, with 17 bases between the two ends. CDR3 length: 15 amino acids. CDR1 SGDLS and CDR2 YYNGEE come from the germline V gene. CDR3 in DNA: TGTGCCAGCAGCCCATCCCCCACAGAGAGCTACGAGCAGTACTTC. It is translated as CASSPSPTESYEQYF.

This sequence joins TRBV2 and TRBJ2-3, with D maybe TRBD2 (5 bases). The germline V gene has CDR1 SNHLY and CDR2 FYNNEI. The V end lost 10 bases, the J end lost 6 bases, and 20 bases lay between the germline ends. CDR3 length equals 14 residues. The CDR3 region is CATLGSIQLDTQYF. In DNA, the CDR3 is TGTGCCACCCTGGGGAGTATACAGCTCGATACGCAGTATTTT.

This chain uses TRBV13 with TRBJ2-1, with 8 nucleotides matching TRBD1. This CDR3 comprises 15 residues. The germline V gene encodes CDR1 PRHDT and CDR2 FYEKMQ (reference sequence). V dropped 4 bases and J dropped 1; count of bases not matched to a gene: 3. CDR3 sequence (DNA): TGTGCCAGCAGCTCTTACAGGGGGTCCTACAATGAGCAGTTCTTC. Protein: CASSSYRGSYNEQFF.

Details on this clone: An end of the junction does not agree with germline; a read error may underlie this. V is TRBV9 and J is TRBJ1-1; D gene ambiguous. Looked up from germline, CDR1 is SGDLS and CDR2 is YYNGEE. This CDR3 has 9 amino acids. The CDR3: CASGGAPIF. The CDR3 DNA follows: TGTGCCAGCGGAGGCGCGCCGATCTTT.

V is TRBV7-9 and J is TRBJ2-1, with 7 bases that match TRBD1. Looked up from germline, CDR1 is SEHNR and CDR2 is FQNEAQ (reference sequence). V lost 1 base to trimming and J lost 2 bases; unmatched junction nucleotides: 5. CDR3 length: 16 amino acids. The CDR3 DNA follows: TGTGCCAGCAGCTTAGTAGGGCAGGGGGCCTACAATGAGCAGTTCTTC. It translates to CASSLVGQGAYNEQFF.

This chain uses TRBV4-3 with TRBJ1-6; TRBD1 matches 7 bases. Germline CDR1 and CDR2: LGHNA and YSLEER. The CDR3 has 14 amino acids. V was clipped by 3 bases and J by 9 bases; unmatched bases: 5. The DNA for the CDR3 is TGCGCCAGCAGCCAGGGGACAGAGTCTTCACCCCTCCACTTT. Protein: CASSQGTESSPLHF.

This clone was found once. The chain couples TRBV27 to TRBJ2-1; a weak D match, TRBD1 (6 bases). This CDR3 has 12 residues. V gave up 8 bases and J gave up 9 bases, with 14 bases separating them. Germline-derived CDR1 and CDR2 are MNHEY and SMNVEV (reference sequence). In DNA, the CDR3 is TGTGCCAGCGGCATATCAGGGGCTGAGCAGTTCTTC. Translating it yields CASGISGAEQFF.